This is a list of T cell receptor beta chains from one sample in a study of blood T cells in healthy people across ages. MiXCR, run by TCRdb on the 5' RACE reads, gives a single entry per CDR3 protein. This sample has around 1,000,000 distinct CDR3 sequences, with roughly 24% found just once. This sample was also put to use in a study of T cells of mothers and their children.

The sequencing input was blood. The receptors were gathered from a girl aged 2 to 10 in good health. Both conserved end residues are trimmed from each CDR3. D genes are given only for firm matches.

.,TRBD2,TRBV5-1,ASSLGVAGVPNEQF
TRBJ1-4,.,TRBV9,ASSAGWEANEKLF
TRBJ2-5,.,TRBV29-1,SVVTAEETQY
TRBJ2-1,.,TRBV21-1,ASSKGMGGTYNEQF
TRBJ2-1,TRBD2,TRBV6-5,ASSLGGRAGNEQF
TRBJ1-6,.,TRBV5-1,ASSLDPRELIYNSPLH
TRBJ1-5,.,TRBV21-1,ASSLAPENQPQH
TRBJ2-7,.,TRBV10-3,ATAIDLYYEQY
.,TRBD1,TRBV7-9,ASSPDRESREQY
TRBJ2-5,TRBD1,TRBV20-1,SADHGQGAGETQY
TRBJ2-3,.,TRBV6-6,ASSYRSGTDTQY
TRBJ2-2,.,TRBV5-1,ASSLGSLNTGELF
TRBJ1-2,.,TRBV29-1,SVVEGDYGYT
TRBJ2-7,.,TRBV6-2/TRBV6-3,ASSYTSLEQY
TRBJ2-1,.,TRBV5-1,ASSLETPISEQF
TRBJ2-2,.,TRBV6-5,ASSYSRTGTGELF
TRBJ1-1,.,TRBV4-3,ASSQLRGGSTEAF
TRBJ1-1,TRBD1,TRBV7-6,ASSGRQGVNTEAF
TRBJ1-1,.,TRBV29-1,SVEVGTEAF
TRBJ2-6,.,TRBV29-1,SVPASGSGANVLT
TRBJ2-1,TRBD2,TRBV20-1,SASNFGTSGGASSYNEQF
TRBJ2-7,.,TRBV4-3,ASSQDRAHEQY